This TCR beta chain was recorded in a study of lymphopenia after photon versus proton radiotherapy. Study outcomes and limitations: Survival link was tested only in deceased patients; proton benefit remains a possibility. After lymphocyte nadir, photon-treated repertoires showed oligoclonal expansion, especially CD8+ Temra. Under photons, naive T cells and diversity fell while effector/memory populations rose. A bigger post-nadir fall in TCR diversity correlated inversely with survival time in deceased patients.

The assay was immunoSEQ multiplex PCR, and TCRdb's table has in-frame clones only and misses some. The profile shows roughly 13,000 clones, approximately 90% of them singletons. V dropped 4 bases and J dropped 7 bases, with 17 bases sitting between them. Germline CDR1 reads SGHAT; CDR2 reads FQNNGV. This CDR3 spans 15 amino acids. Remarks on this clone: Its antigen is unidentified.

The sequencing here drew on peripheral blood, taken from a patient treated with photon-based radiotherapy. The receptor was derived from a man in his 60s with pancreatic cancer. The V call is TRBV11-2, the J call TRBJ1-5; maybe TRBD1 (5 bases). The DNA of the CDR3 is TGTGCCAGCAGCTCCGCGGGGGGGGGTCGGCAGCCCCAGCATTTT. This codes for CASSSAGGGRQPQHF.